The 18 T cell receptor beta chains below were found in one sample sequenced in a study of blood T cell repertoires in COVID-19. Sequencing used immunoSEQ multiplex PCR; TCRdb keeps in-frame clones, though not all of them. The table has more than 300,000 clones, 85% to 90% seen once. The sequencing sample was made of PBMCs or T cells enriched from blood (not recorded which). The source of these receptors is a woman aged 18-29 years who had recovered from COVID-19.

The count of this clone is one. The V and J genes are TRBV4-1 and TRBJ1-1; 10 nucleotides line up with TRBD1. Germline V gene lookup returns CDR1 MGHRA and CDR2 YSYEKL. The CDR3 has 18 residues. J gave up 0 bases and V 4 bases, and 11 bases lay outside the gene matches. The CDR3 DNA reads as TGCGCCAGCAGCCCCCCCGCTGGGACAGGGGTCATGAACACTGAAGCTTTCTTT. Amino acid sequence: CASSPPAGTGVMNTEAFF.

The chain joins TRBV5-1 to TRBJ2-7, with D perhaps matching TRBD2 (6 bases). Per the germline V gene, CDR1 is SGHRS and CDR2 is YFSETQ. This CDR3 spans 15 amino acids. V dropped 0 bases and J dropped 2 bases, with 12 bases sitting between them. CDR3 sequence (DNA): TGCGCCAGCAGCTTGGGGGTAGCGGATACCTACGAGCAGTACTTC. Translating gives CASSLGVADTYEQYF. Variable domain in full (rest from reference TRBV5-1 and TRBJ2-7): KAGVTQTPRYLIKTRGQQVTLSCSPISGHRSVSWYQQTPGQGLQFLFEYFSETQRNKGNFPGRFSGRQFSNSRSEMNVSTLELGDSALYLCASSLGVADTYEQYFGPGTRLTVT.

This clone was counted a single time. This chain links TRBV13 with TRBJ2-7; D not resolved. The CDR3 has 16 residues. Germline V gene sequence: CDR1 PRHDT, CDR2 FYEKMQ (reference sequence). The ends were cut back, 2 bases at V and 0 bases at J, with 14 bases in the middle. CDR3 coding DNA: TGTGCCAGCAGCTTAAGTTCTAGAGCTTTCTCCTACGAGCAGTACTTC. Translated: CASSLSSRAFSYEQYF. The full variable domain, completed using reference TRBV13 and TRBJ2-7, is AAGVIQSPRHLIKEKRETATLKCYPIPRHDTVYWYQQGPGQDPQFLISFYEKMQSDKGSIPDRFSAQQFSDYHSELNMSSLELGDSALYFCASSLSSRAFSYEQYFGPGTRLTVT.

The J gene is TRBJ1-1, the V gene TRBV28; 7 positions agree with TRBD1. Unmatched junction bases numbered 8, after V lost 5 bases and J lost 8 bases. The CDR3 consists of 13 residues. Germline CDR1 reads MDHEN; CDR2 reads SYDVKM. The CDR3 reads CASSPHGTAEAFF. CDR3 in DNA: TGTGCCAGCAGTCCCCACGGGACAGCAGAAGCTTTCTTT. The full variable domain, in which reference TRBV28 and TRBJ1-1 provide the parts outside the CDR3, is DVKVTQSSRYLVKRTGEKVFLECVQDMDHENMFWYRQDPGLGLRLIYFSYDVKMKEKGDIPEGYSVSREKKERFSLILESASTNQTSMYLCASSPHGTAEAFFGQGTRLTVV.

The chain uses TRBV19 and TRBJ1-2, with D possibly matching TRBD1 (6 bases). The germline V gene has CDR1 LNHDA and CDR2 SQIVND (reference sequence). The CDR3 is 13 residues long. Deletions cut 1 base from V and 6 bases from J, with 9 bases between. CDR3 coding DNA: TGTGCCAGTAGTATAGTTGCAGGGGATGGCTACACCTTC. It codes for CASSIVAGDGYTF.

The gene calls are TRBV18 and TRBJ1-2; possibly TRBD1 for D (5 bases). CDR3 length: 13 amino acids. Looked up from germline, CDR1 is KGHSH and CDR2 is LQKENI. Between the trimmed V and J ends, which lost 2 bases and 3 bases, there was a span of 7 bases. CDR3 in DNA: TGTGCCAGCTCACCAGCAGGGCACTATGGCTACACCTTC. Translated: CASSPAGHYGYTF.

The table lists this clone with a few counts. The chain joins TRBV18 to TRBJ2-2; 7 bases agree with TRBD1. CDR3 size: 15 residues. Germline lookup yields CDR1 KGHSH and CDR2 LQKENI. V was clipped by 1 base and J by 5 bases; unmatched bases: 4. The CDR3 DNA is TGTGCCAGCTCACCACTGGGACAGAGAACCGGGGAGCTGTTTTTT. Its translation is CASSPLGQRTGELFF.

The sample holds one count of this clone. The chain is built from TRBV7-9 and TRBJ1-2; weak D call: TRBD1 (5 bases). Trimming pared 1 base from V and 1 base from J, leaving 7 bases between. This CDR3 spans 14 amino acids. CDR1 is SEHNR and CDR2 is FQNEAQ in the germline V gene (reference sequence). CDR3 DNA: TGTGCCAGCAGCTTAGTCGACAGTAACTATGGCTACACCTTC. This codes for CASSLVDSNYGYTF. The full variable domain, completed using reference TRBV7-9 and TRBJ1-2, is DTGVSQNPRHKITKRGQNVTFRCDPISEHNRLYWYRQTLGQGPEFLTYFQNEAQLEKSRLLSDRFSAERPKGSFSTLEIQRTEQGDSAMYLCASSLVDSNYGYTFGSGTRLTVV.

CDR3 residues: CASSSKDRGDEKLFF. The DNA for the CDR3 is TGTGCCAGCAGCTCGAAGGACAGGGGAGATGAAAAACTGTTTTTT. The chain couples TRBV7-3 to TRBJ1-4; 9 positions match TRBD1. Germline V gene lookup returns CDR1 SGHTA and CDR2 FQGTGA. This CDR3 spans 15 amino acids. The junction had 6 bases not matched to a gene; V was cut back by 4 bases and J by 6 bases.

The rearrangement links TRBV4-1 to TRBJ2-5; possible D gene TRBD1, 5 bases. The CDR3 spans 16 residues. Germline V lookup: CDR1 MGHRA, CDR2 YSYEKL. V lost 1 base to trimming and J lost 3 bases, with 15 bases between them. CDR3 nucleotides: TGCGCCAGCAGCCAAGGGGTCAGGGAAGGGGAAGAGACCCAGTACTTC. As protein: CASSQGVREGEETQYF.

This clone is medium-sized within its sample. The rearrangement joins TRBV7-3 to TRBJ1-2, with 9 bases that match TRBD1. V dropped 5 bases and J dropped 8; count of bases not matched to a gene: 6. Germline lookup yields CDR1 SGHTA and CDR2 FQGTGA. The CDR3 is 13 amino acids. The CDR3 sequence is CASSQYRGQGYTF. The CDR3, as DNA: TGTGCCAGCAGCCAGTACAGGGGGCAAGGCTACACCTTC.

This clone was detected only once. The V gene is TRBV5-6, the J gene TRBJ1-3; 7 bases align to TRBD1. V was pared by 3 bases and J by 4 bases, with 7 bases of the junction left unmatched. CDR1 SGHDT and CDR2 YYEEEE come from the germline V gene. CDR3 length: 15 amino acids. The CDR3 region has the DNA TGTGCCAGCAGCTCGTTACCGGGACAGGGAAACACCATATATTTT. It yields the protein CASSSLPGQGNTIYF.

There are a few counts of this clone. The V gene is TRBV18, the J gene TRBJ1-5; D is possibly TRBD1 (5 bases). The CDR3 is made up of 16 amino acids. The V and J ends lost 0 bases and 5 bases respectively, with 14 bases between them. Germline CDR1 is KGHSH and CDR2 is LQKENI. CDR3 bases: TGTGCCAGCTCACCACCGAAAGGGGAGGATTATCAGCCCCAGCATTTT. As protein: CASSPPKGEDYQPQHF.

This clone has only a few counts. This rearrangement joins TRBV5-1 to TRBJ1-5; the D is unclear. V gave up 2 bases and J gave up 4 bases, with 13 bases separating them. This CDR3 region has 15 residues. CDR1 and CDR2 from the germline V gene are SGHRS and YFSETQ. The CDR3 DNA reads as TGCGCCAGCAGCTTTGGCGGTTTGAATAATCAGCCCCAGCATTTT. It specifies CASSFGGLNNQPQHF.

This clone was recorded only once. The chain is built from TRBV2 and TRBJ1-5, with 7 positions matching TRBD1. Germline CDR1 SNHLY, CDR2 FYNNEI. J gave up 2 bases and V 7 bases, and 14 bases lay outside the gene matches. This CDR3 contains 17 residues. The CDR3 DNA sequence: TGTGCCAGCACGGAAACAATAGGGGGCGGGGGCAATCAGCCCCAGCATTTT. This translates into CASTETIGGGGNQPQHF.

The chain links TRBV7-6 to TRBJ2-7; a possible D gene is TRBD1 (6 bases). Germline lookup yields CDR1 SGHVS and CDR2 FNYEAQ. Trimming removed 0 bases from V and 0 bases from J, with 12 bases in between. CDR3 length: 16 residues. CDR3 DNA: TGTGCCAGCAGCTTAGCGGGGGCGGGTGGCTCCTACGAGCAGTACTTC. Its protein product is CASSLAGAGGSYEQYF.

In its sample, this clone was seen once. This rearrangement joins TRBV11-2 to TRBJ1-2; tentative D call: TRBD1 (6 bases). V was pared by 4 bases and J by 3 bases, with 18 bases between. Germline assignment: CDR1 SGHAT and CDR2 FQNNGV. The CDR3 consists of 16 residues. The CDR3 bases are TGTGCCAGCAGCTCATTAAGGGGGAACAGGGACTATGGCTACACCTTC. It translates to CASSSLRGNRDYGYTF.

The chain has TRBV20-1 and TRBJ2-7; perhaps TRBD2 as D (7 bases). The CDR3 consists of 17 residues. The V end was cut by 3 bases, the J end by 5 bases, with 26 bases between. CDR1 DFQATT and CDR2 SNEGSKA come from the germline V gene (reference sequence). For the CDR3, the DNA is TGCAGTGCTAGTAGGGGGGCATTAAGCGGGAACAACGACGAGCAGTACTTC. Protein: CSASRGALSGNNDEQYF.